Each of the 28 T cell receptor beta chains below was sequenced from the same sample in a study of blood T cell repertoires in COVID-19. The data were produced by immunoSEQ multiplex PCR, yet TCRdb's version contains in-frame clones alone and is incomplete. This sample carries a few hundred thousand clones, around 86% of them seen once, and the ten largest clones take around 1.5%. The sequenced material came from peripheral blood. These receptors were obtained from a woman aged 50 to 60 with acute or convalescent COVID-19.

The V and J genes are TRBV2 and TRBJ2-1; TRBD2 agrees at 13 bases. The trim removed 4 bases at V and 6 bases at J, leaving 3 bases unmatched. This CDR3 has 15 amino acids. Germline CDR1 is SNHLY and CDR2 is FYNNEI. The CDR3 bases are TGTGCCAGCAGTGGGACTAGCGGGAGAGGCAATGAGCAGTTCTTC. This codes for CASSGTSGRGNEQFF.

J is TRBJ1-1 and V is TRBV9; D is possibly TRBD1 (6 bases). CDR1 and CDR2 (germline): SGDLS, YYNGEE. V lost 0 bases, J lost 0 bases, and 9 bases lay in between. The CDR3 totals 15 residues. In DNA form, the CDR3 reads TGTGCCAGCAGCGTAGTGGGACATATGAACACTGAAGCTTTCTTT. Translated, it gives CASSVVGHMNTEAFF.

The sample holds a few counts of this clone. V gene TRBV9 combines with J gene TRBJ1-1; a weak D match, TRBD1 (5 bases). The V end was cut by 0 bases, the J end by 3 bases, with 15 bases between. CDR1 and CDR2 from the germline V gene are SGDLS and YYNGEE. This CDR3 has 16 residues. The CDR3 nucleotides are TGTGCCAGCAGCGTAGGTTTCCGGGGGGATTACACTGAAGCTTTCTTT. Translation: CASSVGFRGDYTEAFF.

This clone was counted a few times. The chain carries TRBV29-1 and TRBJ2-2; no reliable D call. The CDR3 extends over 11 amino acids. V was cut by 4 bases and J by 5 bases, with 5 bases left in between. The germline V gene encodes CDR1 SQVTM and CDR2 ANQGSEA. DNA for the CDR3: TGCAGCGTTGTTCGGACCGGGGAGCTGTTTTTT. It translates to CSVVRTGELFF.

The genes are TRBV6-2 or TRBV6-3 and TRBJ1-5; D gene uncertain. This CDR3 is built from 14 residues. Germline V gives CDR1 MNHEY, CDR2 SVGEGT. V was shortened by 7 bases and J by 6 bases, with 16 bases between the two germline ends. CDR3 bases: TGTGCCAGCACCCCCCTCAACGAGGGTCAGCCCCAGCATTTT. Translating gives CASTPLNEGQPQHF.

V is TRBV5-1 and J is TRBJ2-1; D is perhaps TRBD2 (6 bases). V was trimmed by 1 base and J by 0 bases, leaving 11 bases between them. Germline-derived CDR1 and CDR2 are SGHRS and YFSETQ. The CDR3 is made up of 16 amino acids. In DNA, the CDR3 is TGCGCCAGCAGCTTGTCTCTAGCGCACTCCTACAATGAGCAGTTCTTC. This codes for CASSLSLAHSYNEQFF.

The chain links TRBV2 to TRBJ1-1, with 9 bases identical to TRBD1. The CDR3 covers 13 residues. Germline V gives CDR1 SNHLY, CDR2 FYNNEI. J lost 3 bases, V lost 8 bases, and 4 bases had no gene match. The CDR3 DNA is TGTGCCAGCGGGACAGGGCTTGACACTGAAGCTTTCTTT. Translating it yields CASGTGLDTEAFF.

This clone was picked up a small number of times. This rearrangement joins TRBV6-5 to TRBJ1-1; 7 bases are shared with TRBD1. CDR1 and CDR2 (germline): MNHEY, SVGAGI. CDR3 length: 13 amino acids. With 5 bases clipped from V and 7 bases from J, the junction kept 7 bases outside the gene matches. CDR3 region: CASSPPGQVEAFF. The CDR3 nucleotides are TGTGCCAGCAGTCCCCCTGGACAGGTTGAAGCTTTCTTT.

This sequence joins TRBV7-9 and TRBJ2-3; no clear D gene. CDR1 is SEHNR, CDR2 FQNEAQ, per germline (reference sequence). Between the trimmed V and J ends, which lost 3 bases and 0 bases, there was a span of 7 bases. This CDR3 spans 14 amino acids. The CDR3 bases are TGTGCCAGCAGCTTTCTAACTAGCACAGATACGCAGTATTTT. It is translated as CASSFLTSTDTQYF.

The rearrangement joins TRBV19 to TRBJ1-3; possibly TRBD1 for D (5 bases). The CDR3 runs 13 residues. Germline V gives CDR1 LNHDA, CDR2 SQIVND (reference sequence). V lost 4 bases, J lost 4 bases, and 8 bases lay in between. CDR3 nucleotides: TGTGCCAGTAGTACGACAGCCGGAAACACCATATATTTT. This translates into CASSTTAGNTIYF.

J is TRBJ1-1 and V is TRBV30, with TRBD1 matching over 10 bases. Per the germline V gene, CDR1 is GTSNPN and CDR2 is SVGIG (reference sequence). J was trimmed by 8 bases and V by 5 bases; bases with no gene match: 11. This CDR3 is built from 14 residues. CDR3 in amino acids: CAWGTGDRGREAFF. The CDR3 nucleotides read TGTGCCTGGGGCACCGGGGACAGGGGACGGGAAGCTTTCTTT.

The J gene is TRBJ2-7, the V gene TRBV28; D perhaps matches TRBD1 (5 bases). The CDR3 sequence is 12 residues long. Germline CDR1 MDHEN, CDR2 SYDVKM. V was shortened by 7 bases and J by 2 bases, with 9 bases between the two germline ends. The CDR3 DNA sequence: TGTGCCAGCACGACAGAAACCTACGAGCAGTACTTC. It encodes CASTTETYEQYF. Full variable domain (outside the CDR3, taken from reference TRBV28 and TRBJ2-7): DVKVTQSSRYLVKRTGEKVFLECVQDMDHENMFWYRQDPGLGLRLIYFSYDVKMKEKGDIPEGYSVSREKKERFSLILESASTNQTSMYLCASTTETYEQYFGPGTRLTVT.

The chain joins TRBV6-5 to TRBJ1-2; D might be TRBD1 (6 bases). The germline CDR1 and CDR2 sequences are MNHEY and SVGAGI. Deletions cut 2 bases from V and 3 bases from J, with 10 bases between. CDR3 length equals 14 residues. CDR3 region: CASSYGGFDYGYTF. CDR3 coding DNA: TGTGCCAGCAGTTACGGGGGCTTTGACTATGGCTACACCTTC.

The V and J genes are TRBV10-1 and TRBJ1-2; no firm D call. CDR1 is WNHNN and CDR2 is SYGVQD in the germline V gene (reference sequence). V lost 8 bases and J 6 bases, leaving 13 bases between the germline ends. The CDR3 totals 12 residues. The CDR3: CASYQEVHGYTF. CDR3 sequence (DNA): TGCGCCAGCTATCAGGAAGTGCATGGCTACACCTTC.

V usage is TRBV27 and J usage is TRBJ2-4; 7 nucleotides align to TRBD1. The CDR3 contains 14 residues. Per germline, CDR1 MNHEY and CDR2 SMNVEV (reference sequence). The trim removed 8 bases at V and 1 base at J, leaving 5 bases unmatched. CDR3 DNA: TGTGCCAGCGCAGGGGGTATGGCCAAAAACATTCAGTACTTC. Translated, it gives CASAGGMAKNIQYF.

The rearrangement uses TRBV18 and TRBJ1-5; tentative D call: TRBD1 (6 bases). The germline gives CDR1 KGHSH, CDR2 LQKENI. V lost 3 bases, J lost 4 bases, and 10 bases lay in between. CDR3 length: 14 residues. The CDR3 nucleotides are TGTGCCAGCTCACCGAACAGGGATAATCAGCCCCAGCATTTT. This translates into CASSPNRDNQPQHF.

V gene TRBV29-1 combines with J gene TRBJ2-7, with D hard to call. V lost 0 bases and J 0 bases, leaving 12 bases between the germline ends. CDR3 length: 15 amino acids. Germline CDR1 is SQVTM and CDR2 is ANQGSEA. DNA of the CDR3: TGCAGCGTTGAAGATCACAACAAAAACTCCTACGAGCAGTACTTC. It is translated as CSVEDHNKNSYEQYF.

The chain links TRBV5-8 to TRBJ1-5; D remains ambiguous. Germline assignment: CDR1 SGHTS and CDR2 YDEGEE. Deletions cut 1 base from V and 4 bases from J, with 12 bases between. The CDR3 extends over 15 amino acids. For the CDR3, the DNA is TGTGCCAGCAGCTTGTTTCGGGGTCTAAATCAGCCCCAGCATTTT. It yields the protein CASSLFRGLNQPQHF. Together with reference TRBV5-8 and TRBJ1-5, the CDR3 gives the full variable domain: EAGVTQSPTHLIKTRGQQATLRCSPISGHTSVYWYQQALGLGLQFLLWYDEGEERNRGNFPPRFSGRQFPNYSSELNVNALELEDSALYLCASSLFRGLNQPQHFGDGTRLSIL.

In DNA form, the CDR3 reads TGTGCCAGCAGTTACTGGGGTGAAGGGGGGGATGAAAAACTGTTTTTT. It codes for CASSYWGEGGDEKLFF. V is TRBV6-5 and J is TRBJ1-4; D possibly corresponds to TRBD1 (6 bases). The CDR3 loop spans 16 amino acids. Trimming cost V 1 base and J 6 bases, with 15 bases left between them. CDR1 is MNHEY, CDR2 SVGAGI, per germline.

This clone was counted a few times. The J gene is TRBJ2-2, the V gene TRBV5-5; 12 bases align to TRBD1. V shed 4 bases and J 6 bases; nucleotides not matched to a gene: 7. Germline CDR1 SGHKS, CDR2 YYEKEE (reference sequence). The CDR3 spans 16 residues. The CDR3 is CASSGRDRGRPGELFF. CDR3 in DNA: TGTGCCAGCAGCGGCCGGGACAGGGGGCGCCCCGGGGAGCTGTTTTTT.

The rearrangement links TRBV9 to TRBJ2-6, with 11 bases lining up with TRBD1. This CDR3 spans 17 amino acids. Germline loops: CDR1 SGDLS, CDR2 YYNGEE. V shed 2 bases and J 3 bases; nucleotides not matched to a gene: 4. This CDR3 is CASSVGQGVYGANVLTF. The CDR3 nucleotides read TGTGCCAGCAGCGTGGGACAGGGGGTGTATGGGGCCAACGTCCTGACTTTC.

The chain carries TRBV27 and TRBJ2-7; 7 nucleotides line up with TRBD2. Germline trimming cut 8 bases from V and 0 bases from J; bases unmatched to any gene: 7. This CDR3 region has 14 residues. Germline V gene data show CDR1 as MNHEY and CDR2 as SMNVEV (reference sequence). The CDR3 loop reads CASGPGRHSYEQYF. As DNA, the CDR3 is TGTGCCAGCGGGCCCGGGAGGCACTCCTACGAGCAGTACTTC.

The V and J genes are TRBV15 and TRBJ2-1; TRBD2 is a possible D gene (6 bases). CDR1 and CDR2 (germline): LNHNV, YYDKDF (reference sequence). CDR3 length equals 16 residues. V was pared by 5 bases and J by 7 bases, with 21 bases between. The CDR3 DNA reads as TGTGCCACCAGCGCCAGACCGGGACTGGGAAATAATGAGCAGTTCTTC. This sequence encodes CATSARPGLGNNEQFF.

V is TRBV29-1 and J is TRBJ2-7; D perhaps matches TRBD1 (6 bases). Germline CDR1 is SQVTM and CDR2 is ANQGSEA. CDR3 length: 13 amino acids. V was shortened by 2 bases and J by 5 bases, with 13 bases between the two germline ends. CDR3 coding DNA: TGCAGCGTTGAACGGTCCAGGGGTGACGAGCAGTACTTC. Protein: CSVERSRGDEQYF.

This clone was seen only once. This chain uses TRBV4-1 with TRBJ2-5; D is possibly TRBD2 (6 bases). Between the trimmed V and J ends, which lost 4 bases and 0 bases, there was a span of 21 bases. This CDR3 region has 18 residues. Germline loops: CDR1 MGHRA, CDR2 YSYEKL. This CDR3 reads CASSLWGEAGLYQETQYF. CDR3 nucleotide sequence: TGCGCCAGCAGCCTGTGGGGTGAGGCGGGACTTTACCAAGAGACCCAGTACTTC.

This rearrangement joins TRBV30 to TRBJ1-6; tentatively, D is TRBD1 (5 bases). Looked up from germline, CDR1 is GTSNPN and CDR2 is SVGIG (reference sequence). CDR3 length equals 13 residues. Trimming took off 5 bases at V and 7 bases at J, with 12 bases between the two ends. CDR3 sequence: CAWGRDFNSPLHF. The CDR3 nucleotides are TGTGCCTGGGGCCGGGACTTCAATTCACCCCTCCACTTT.

The gene calls are TRBV6-2 or TRBV6-3 and TRBJ2-4; D is unclear. The CDR3 consists of 17 residues. V lost 2 bases and J 1 base, leaving 15 bases between the germline ends. Per germline, CDR1 MNHEY and CDR2 SVGEGT. CDR3 nucleotide sequence: TGTGCCAGCAGTTACGAACGCCTAAATGCCGCCAAAAACATTCAGTACTTC. Residues: CASSYERLNAAKNIQYF.

The CDR3 protein is CASSPVQGGAEAFF. The CDR3 DNA is TGTGCCAGCAGCCCCGTACAGGGGGGGGCTGAAGCTTTCTTT. The gene calls are TRBV28 and TRBJ1-1; 8 bases match TRBD1. With 6 bases clipped from V and 6 bases from J, the junction kept 9 bases outside the gene matches. The V gene's germline CDR1 is MDHEN and CDR2 SYDVKM. CDR3 length equals 14 residues.